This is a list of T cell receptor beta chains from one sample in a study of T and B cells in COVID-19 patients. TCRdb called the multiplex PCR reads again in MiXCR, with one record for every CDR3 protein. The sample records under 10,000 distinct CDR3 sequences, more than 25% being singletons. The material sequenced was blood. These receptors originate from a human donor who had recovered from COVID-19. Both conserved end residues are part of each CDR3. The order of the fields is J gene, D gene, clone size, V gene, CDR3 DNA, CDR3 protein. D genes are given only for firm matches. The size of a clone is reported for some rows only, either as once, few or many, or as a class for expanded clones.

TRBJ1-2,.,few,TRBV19,TGTGCCAGTAGTATGGCTGGAGGTAACTATGGCTACACCTTC,CASSMAGGNYGYTF
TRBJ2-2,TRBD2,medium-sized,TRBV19,TGTGCCAGTAGTACAAGCGGGGGGGCCATCCCCGGGGAGCTGTTTTTT,CASSTSGGAIPGELFF
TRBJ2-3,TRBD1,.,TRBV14,TGTGCCAGCAGCGTGTTTACGGGACAGGGAAGTCGCCATACCTCCACAGATACGCAGTATTTT,CASSVFTGQGSRHTSTDTQYF
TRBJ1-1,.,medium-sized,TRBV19,TGTGCCAGTAGTAGAGGGGACCTGAACACTGAAGCTTTCTTT,CASSRGDLNTEAFF
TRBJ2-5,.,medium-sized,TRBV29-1,TGCAGCGCTGGGAGGGGGCCCGAGACCCAGTACTTC,CSAGRGPETQYF
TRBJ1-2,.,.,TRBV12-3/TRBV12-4,TGTGCCAGCAGTGTAGGAGGGGGGGATGGCTACACCTTC,CASSVGGGDGYTF
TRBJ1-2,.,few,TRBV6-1,TGTGCCAGCAGCCTCGGAGGAGGGCGTGGAGATGGCTACACCTTC,CASSLGGGRGDGYTF
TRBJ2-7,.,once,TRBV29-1,TGCGGCGTTACCCAGGGGGGGGACATATCCTACGAGCAGTACTTC,CGVTQGGDISYEQYF
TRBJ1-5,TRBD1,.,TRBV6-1,TGTGCCAGCAGTTCCGGGACAGGGGCGATTCAGCCCCAGCATTTT,CASSSGTGAIQPQHF
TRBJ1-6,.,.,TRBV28,TGTGCCAGCAGCCCCCCTGGTCAGCCCCTCCACTTT,CASSPPGQPLHF
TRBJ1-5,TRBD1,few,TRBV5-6,TGTGCCAGCAGCACCACAGGGGGCATGGGCAATCAGCCCCAGCATTTT,CASSTTGGMGNQPQHF
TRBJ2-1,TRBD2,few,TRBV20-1,TGCAGTGCTCCAAGACTAGCGGGGGGCTTATACAATGAGCAGTTCTTC,CSAPRLAGGLYNEQFF
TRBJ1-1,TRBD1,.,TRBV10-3,TGTGCCATCAGTGAGTCCACAGGGGGCTTCGCTGAAGCTTTCTTT,CAISESTGGFAEAFF
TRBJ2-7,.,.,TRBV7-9,TGTGCCAGCAGCTCCCCAGGGGTTGAGGCCTACGAGCAGTACTTC,CASSSPGVEAYEQYF
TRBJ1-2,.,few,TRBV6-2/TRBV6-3,TGTGCCAGCACCGCCGTCCGGGGGTATGGCTACACCTTC,CASTAVRGYGYTF
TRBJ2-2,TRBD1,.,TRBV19,TGTGCCAGTTGGACAGGGGGCGACCCCGGGGAGCTGTTTTTT,CASWTGGDPGELFF
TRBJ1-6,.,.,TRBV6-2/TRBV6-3,TGTGCCAGCAGCGCCGGGAGCGGTAATTCACCCCTCCACTTT,CASSAGSGNSPLHF
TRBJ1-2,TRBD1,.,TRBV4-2,TGTGCCAGCAGCCAAGATCCACAGGGGGCGTTATATGGCTACACCTTC,CASSQDPQGALYGYTF
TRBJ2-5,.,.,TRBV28,TGTGCCAGCACCGCATGGGAGACCCAGTACTTC,CASTAWETQYF
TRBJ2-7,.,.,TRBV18,TGTGCCAGCTCCCCTCAACAGAGCTCCTACGAGCAGTACTTC,CASSPQQSSYEQYF
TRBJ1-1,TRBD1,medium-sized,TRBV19,TGTGCCAGTAGTATAGGGACAGGCCTTAACACTGAAGCTTTCTTT,CASSIGTGLNTEAFF
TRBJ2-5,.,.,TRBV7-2,TGTGCCAGCAGCTTAGCGGAGACGGGGGTTCTCCAAGAGACCCAGTACTTC,CASSLAETGVLQETQYF
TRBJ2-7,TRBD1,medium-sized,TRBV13,TGTGCCAGCAGCTTAGGGACAGGGGACTTTCGCGAGCAGTACTTC,CASSLGTGDFREQYF
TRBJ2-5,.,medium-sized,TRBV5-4,TGTGCCAGCAGCTTGAGGGGGGCAGAAGAGACCCAGTACTTC,CASSLRGAEETQYF
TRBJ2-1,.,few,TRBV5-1,TGCGCCAGCAGCTGGGGGGCAGGGAACTACAATGAGCAGTTCTTC,CASSWGAGNYNEQFF
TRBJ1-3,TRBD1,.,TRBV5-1,TGCGCCAGCAGCTGGACAGGAGGTCGGTTGGGAAACACCATATATTTT,CASSWTGGRLGNTIYF
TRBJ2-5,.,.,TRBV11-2,TGTGCCAGCAGCTTAGGGGGGACATCGTACCAAGAGACCCAGTACTTC,CASSLGGTSYQETQYF
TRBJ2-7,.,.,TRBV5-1,TGCGCCAGCAGCTTGGGCAGGTACGAGCAGTACTTC,CASSLGRYEQYF
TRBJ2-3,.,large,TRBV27,TGTGCCAGCAGTGTCCAAGTCCAGTACACAGATACGCAGTATTTT,CASSVQVQYTDTQYF
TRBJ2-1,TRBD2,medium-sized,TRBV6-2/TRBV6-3,TGTGCCAGCAGCAGCGGGGGAACCGACTACAATGAGCAGTTCTTC,CASSSGGTDYNEQFF
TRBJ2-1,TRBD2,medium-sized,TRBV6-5,TGTGCCAGCAGTTACTCGACTAGCGGGGGCAACATAGGGCAGTTCTTC,CASSYSTSGGNIGQFF
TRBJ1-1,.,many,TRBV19,TGTGCCAGTATACCTATCAGGGGAGATGAAGCTTTCTTT,CASIPIRGDEAFF
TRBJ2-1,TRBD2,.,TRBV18,TGTGCCAGCTCACCACAACGGGGGGGCTACAATGAGCAGTTCTTC,CASSPQRGGYNEQFF
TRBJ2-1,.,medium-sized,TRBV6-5,TGTGCCAGCAGAAGATTGGGTGAGCAGTTCTTC,CASRRLGEQFF
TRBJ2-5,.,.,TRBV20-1,TGCAGTGCTAGGTCCCTGCCTCAAGAGACCCAGTACTTC,CSARSLPQETQYF
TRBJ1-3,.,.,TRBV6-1,TGTGCCAGCAGTGAGAGTCCTGGAAACACCATATATTTT,CASSESPGNTIYF
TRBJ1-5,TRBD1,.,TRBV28,TGTGCCAGCCGGACAGGACAGCAGCCCCAGCATTTT,CASRTGQQPQHF
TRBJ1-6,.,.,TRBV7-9,TGTGCCAGCAGCTTAGGGGGCTTGGGTTCACCCCTCCACTTT,CASSLGGLGSPLHF
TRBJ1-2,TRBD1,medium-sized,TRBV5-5,TGTGCCAGCAGCTTGGCCGCCGGGACAGGGTATGGCTACACCTTC,CASSLAAGTGYGYTF
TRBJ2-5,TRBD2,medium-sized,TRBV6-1,TGTGCCAGCAGGGCATGGGGCCAGCGGGGGGGCGAAGAGACCCAGTACTTC,CASRAWGQRGGEETQYF
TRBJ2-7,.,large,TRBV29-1,TGCAGCGTTGCGAGGGGGAGCCACGAGCAGTACTTC,CSVARGSHEQYF
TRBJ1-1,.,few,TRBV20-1,TGCAGTGCTAGAGATGAAACAGGGAGGATCACTGAAGCTTTCTTT,CSARDETGRITEAFF
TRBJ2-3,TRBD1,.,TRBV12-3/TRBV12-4,TGTGCCAGCAATACAGGGGGACCAGATACGCAGTATTTT,CASNTGGPDTQYF
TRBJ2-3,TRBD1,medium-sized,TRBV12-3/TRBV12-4,TGTGCCAGCAGTTTTGGACAGGGGAGCACAGATACGCAGTATTTT,CASSFGQGSTDTQYF
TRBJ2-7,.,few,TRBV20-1,TGCAGTGCTCCAAGTTCTGGGGGGTACGAGCAGTACTTC,CSAPSSGGYEQYF
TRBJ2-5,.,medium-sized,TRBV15,TGTGCCACCAGCAGAGATCGAGGTGAATGGGAGACCCAGTACTTC,CATSRDRGEWETQYF
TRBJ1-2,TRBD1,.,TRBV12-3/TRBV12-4,TGTGCCAGCAGGACAGGGACCTATGGCTACACCTTC,CASRTGTYGYTF
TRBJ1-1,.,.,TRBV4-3,TGCGCCAGCAGCTGGGGCAATACTAAAGCTTTCTTT,CASSWGNTKAFF
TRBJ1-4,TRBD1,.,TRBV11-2,TGTGCCAGCAGGGCACAGGGGGTACGCGAAAAACTGTTTTTT,CASRAQGVREKLFF
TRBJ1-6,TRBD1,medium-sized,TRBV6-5,TGTGCCAGCAGGGACAGGGGGCATTCACCCCTCCACTTT,CASRDRGHSPLHF
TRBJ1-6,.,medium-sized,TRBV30,TGTGCCTGGACTCAACAGGGAGCCAATTCACCCCTCCACTTT,CAWTQQGANSPLHF
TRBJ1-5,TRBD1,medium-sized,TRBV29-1,TGCAGCGTCCTGACAGGGTCGAGCAATCAGCCCCAGCATTTT,CSVLTGSSNQPQHF
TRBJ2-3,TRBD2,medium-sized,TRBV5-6,TGTGCCAGCAGCTTGAGACTAGCGGCCTACACAGATACGCAGTATTTT,CASSLRLAAYTDTQYF
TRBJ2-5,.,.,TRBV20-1,TGCAGTGCTAGGAAGGGTTGGGAGACCCAGTACTTC,CSARKGWETQYF
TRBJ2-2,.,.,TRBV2,TGTGCCAGCAGTGCCGGGGGCACGAACACCGGGGAGCTGTTTTTT,CASSAGGTNTGELFF